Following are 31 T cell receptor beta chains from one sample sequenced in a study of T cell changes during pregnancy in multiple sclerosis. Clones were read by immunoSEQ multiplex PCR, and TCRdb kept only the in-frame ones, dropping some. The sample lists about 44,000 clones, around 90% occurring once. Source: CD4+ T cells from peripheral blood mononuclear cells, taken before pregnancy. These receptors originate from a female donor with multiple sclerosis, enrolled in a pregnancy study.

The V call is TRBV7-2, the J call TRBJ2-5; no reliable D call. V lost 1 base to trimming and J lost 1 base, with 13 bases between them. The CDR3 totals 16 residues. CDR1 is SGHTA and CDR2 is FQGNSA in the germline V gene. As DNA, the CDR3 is TGTGCCAGCAGCTTAGGACTCCGAGAAGGCCAAGAGACCCAGTACTTC. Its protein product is CASSLGLREGQETQYF.

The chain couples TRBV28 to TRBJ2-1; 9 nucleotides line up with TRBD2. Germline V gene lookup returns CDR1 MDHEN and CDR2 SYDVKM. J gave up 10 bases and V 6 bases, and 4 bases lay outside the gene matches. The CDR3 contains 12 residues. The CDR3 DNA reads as TGTGCCAGCAGAGCGGGAGGTCGCGAGCAGTTCTTC. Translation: CASRAGGREQFF. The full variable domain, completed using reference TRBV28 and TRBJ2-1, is DVKVTQSSRYLVKRTGEKVFLECVQDMDHENMFWYRQDPGLGLRLIYFSYDVKMKEKGDIPEGYSVSREKKERFSLILESASTNQTSMYLCASRAGGREQFFGPGTRLTVL.

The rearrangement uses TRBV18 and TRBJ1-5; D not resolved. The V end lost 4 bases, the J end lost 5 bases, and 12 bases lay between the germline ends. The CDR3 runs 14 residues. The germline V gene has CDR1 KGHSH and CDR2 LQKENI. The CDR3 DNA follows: TGTGCCAGCTCACGTGCCCCAACAGATCAGCCCCAGCATTTT. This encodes CASSRAPTDQPQHF.

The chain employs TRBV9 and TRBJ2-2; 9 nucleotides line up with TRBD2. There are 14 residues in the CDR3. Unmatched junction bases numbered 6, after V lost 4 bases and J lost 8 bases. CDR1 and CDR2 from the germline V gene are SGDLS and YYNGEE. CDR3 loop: CASSSTSGGGELFF. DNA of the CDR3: TGTGCCAGCAGCTCGACTAGCGGAGGAGGGGAGCTGTTTTTT.

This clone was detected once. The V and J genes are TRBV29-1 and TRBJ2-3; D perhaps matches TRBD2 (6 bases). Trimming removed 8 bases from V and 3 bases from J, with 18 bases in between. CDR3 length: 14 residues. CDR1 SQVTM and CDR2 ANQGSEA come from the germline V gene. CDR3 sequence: CSLAGREGTDTQYF. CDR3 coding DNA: TGCAGCCTTGCGGGGCGGGAAGGAACAGATACGCAGTATTTT.

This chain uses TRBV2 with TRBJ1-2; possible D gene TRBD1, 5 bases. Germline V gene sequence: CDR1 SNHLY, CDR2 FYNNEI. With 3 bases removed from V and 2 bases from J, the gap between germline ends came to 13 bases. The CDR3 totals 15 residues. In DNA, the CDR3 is TGTGCCAGCAGTGAGGGGCGGAGGGCAAACTATGGCTACACCTTC. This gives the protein CASSEGRRANYGYTF.

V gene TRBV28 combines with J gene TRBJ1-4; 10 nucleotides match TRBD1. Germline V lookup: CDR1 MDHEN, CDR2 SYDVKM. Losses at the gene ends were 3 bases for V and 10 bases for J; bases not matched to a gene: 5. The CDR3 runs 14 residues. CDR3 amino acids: CASSFRDRGGKLFF. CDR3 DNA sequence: TGTGCCAGCAGTTTTAGGGACAGGGGCGGAAAACTGTTTTTT.

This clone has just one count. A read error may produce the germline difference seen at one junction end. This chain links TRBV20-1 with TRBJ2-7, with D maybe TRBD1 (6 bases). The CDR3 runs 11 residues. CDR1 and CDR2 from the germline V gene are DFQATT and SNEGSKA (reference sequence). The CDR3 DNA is TGCAGTGCTCCGGGACAACAAACGGAGAACTTC. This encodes CSAPGQQTENF.

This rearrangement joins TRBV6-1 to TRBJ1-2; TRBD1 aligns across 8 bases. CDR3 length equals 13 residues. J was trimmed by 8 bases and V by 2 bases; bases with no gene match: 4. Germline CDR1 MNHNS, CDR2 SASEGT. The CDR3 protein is CASSEQGAEGYTF. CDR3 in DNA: TGTGCCAGCAGTGAACAGGGGGCGGAAGGCTACACCTTC.

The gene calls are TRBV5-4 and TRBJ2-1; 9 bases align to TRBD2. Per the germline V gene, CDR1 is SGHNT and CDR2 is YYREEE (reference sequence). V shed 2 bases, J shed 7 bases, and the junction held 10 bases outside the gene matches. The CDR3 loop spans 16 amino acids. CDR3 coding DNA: TGTGCCAGCAGCTTAACTACTAGCGGGCTTGGAAATGAGCAGTTCTTC. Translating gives CASSLTTSGLGNEQFF.

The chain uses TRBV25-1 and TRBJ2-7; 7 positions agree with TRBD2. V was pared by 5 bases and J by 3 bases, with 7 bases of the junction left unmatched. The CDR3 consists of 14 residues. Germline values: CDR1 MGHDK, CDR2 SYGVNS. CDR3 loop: CASSWGGANYEQYF. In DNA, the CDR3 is TGTGCCAGCAGTTGGGGAGGGGCGAACTACGAGCAGTACTTC.

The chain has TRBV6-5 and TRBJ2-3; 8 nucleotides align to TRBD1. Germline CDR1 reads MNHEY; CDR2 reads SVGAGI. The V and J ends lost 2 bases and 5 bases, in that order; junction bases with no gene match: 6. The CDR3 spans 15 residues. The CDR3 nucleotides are TGTGCCAGCAGTTACGGGACAGGATTTGTAGATACGCAGTATTTT. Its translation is CASSYGTGFVDTQYF.

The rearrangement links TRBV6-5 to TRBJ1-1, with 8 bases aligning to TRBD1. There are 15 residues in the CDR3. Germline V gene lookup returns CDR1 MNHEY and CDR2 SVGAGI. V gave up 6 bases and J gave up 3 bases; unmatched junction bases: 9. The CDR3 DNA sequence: TGTGCCAGCAGATGGACAGGGCTCCCGGACACTGAAGCTTTCTTT. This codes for CASRWTGLPDTEAFF.

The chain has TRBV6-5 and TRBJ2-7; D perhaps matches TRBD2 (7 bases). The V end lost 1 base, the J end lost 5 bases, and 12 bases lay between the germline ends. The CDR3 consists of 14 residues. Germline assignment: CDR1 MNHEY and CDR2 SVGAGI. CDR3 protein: CASSYFGGRDEQYF. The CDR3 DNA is TGTGCCAGCAGTTACTTCGGGGGGCGCGACGAGCAGTACTTC.

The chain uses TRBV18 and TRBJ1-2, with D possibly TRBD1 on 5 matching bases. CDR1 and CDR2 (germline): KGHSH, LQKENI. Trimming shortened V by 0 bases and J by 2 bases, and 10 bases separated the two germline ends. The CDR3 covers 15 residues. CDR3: CASSPPQGGNYGYTF. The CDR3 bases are TGTGCCAGCTCACCACCTCAGGGTGGGAACTATGGCTACACCTTC.

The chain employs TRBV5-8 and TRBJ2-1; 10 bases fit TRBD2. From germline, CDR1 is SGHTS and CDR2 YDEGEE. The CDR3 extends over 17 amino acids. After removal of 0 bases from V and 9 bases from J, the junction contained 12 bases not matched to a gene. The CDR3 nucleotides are TGTGCCAGCAGCTTGGATCTTAGCGGGAGGAATAAGGGTGAGCAGTTCTTC. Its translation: CASSLDLSGRNKGEQFF. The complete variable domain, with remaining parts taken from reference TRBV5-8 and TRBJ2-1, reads EAGVTQSPTHLIKTRGQQATLRCSPISGHTSVYWYQQALGLGLQFLLWYDEGEERNRGNFPPRFSGRQFPNYSSELNVNALELEDSALYLCASSLDLSGRNKGEQFFGPGTRLTVL.

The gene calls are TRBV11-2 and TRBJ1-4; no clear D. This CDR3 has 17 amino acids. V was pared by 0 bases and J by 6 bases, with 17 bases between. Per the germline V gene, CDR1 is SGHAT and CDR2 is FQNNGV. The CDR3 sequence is CASSLEPLFSGYEKLFF. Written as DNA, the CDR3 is TGTGCCAGCAGCTTAGAACCCCTCTTCAGCGGGTATGAAAAACTGTTTTTT.

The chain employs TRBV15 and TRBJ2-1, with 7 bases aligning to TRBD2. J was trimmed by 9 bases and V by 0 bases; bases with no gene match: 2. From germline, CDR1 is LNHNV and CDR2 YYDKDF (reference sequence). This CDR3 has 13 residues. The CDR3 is CATSREGRGEQFF. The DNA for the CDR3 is TGTGCCACCAGCAGAGAAGGGAGGGGTGAGCAGTTCTTC.

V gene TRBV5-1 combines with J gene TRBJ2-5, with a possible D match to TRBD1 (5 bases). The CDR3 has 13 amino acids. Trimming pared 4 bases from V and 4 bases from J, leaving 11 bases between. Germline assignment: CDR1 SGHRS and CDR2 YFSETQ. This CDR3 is CASSPGPGETQYF. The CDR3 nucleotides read TGCGCCAGCAGCCCAGGGCCGGGAGAGACCCAGTACTTC.

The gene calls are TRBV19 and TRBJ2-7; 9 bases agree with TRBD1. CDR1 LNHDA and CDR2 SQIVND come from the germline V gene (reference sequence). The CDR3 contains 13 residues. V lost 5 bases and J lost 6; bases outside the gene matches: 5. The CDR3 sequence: CASSSRTGAEQYF. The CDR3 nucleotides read TGTGCCAGTAGTTCGCGGACAGGGGCCGAGCAGTACTTC.

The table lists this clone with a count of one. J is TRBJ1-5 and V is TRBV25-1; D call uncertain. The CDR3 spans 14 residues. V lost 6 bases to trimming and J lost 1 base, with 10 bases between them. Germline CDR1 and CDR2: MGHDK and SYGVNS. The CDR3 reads CASRTGWSNQPQHF. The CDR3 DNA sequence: TGTGCCAGCAGGACTGGTTGGAGCAATCAGCCCCAGCATTTT.

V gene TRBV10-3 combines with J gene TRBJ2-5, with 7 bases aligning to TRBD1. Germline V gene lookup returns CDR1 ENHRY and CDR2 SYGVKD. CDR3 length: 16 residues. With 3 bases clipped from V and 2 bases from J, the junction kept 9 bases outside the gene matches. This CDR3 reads CAISDKTGSLQETQYF. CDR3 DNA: TGTGCCATCAGTGACAAGACAGGGTCCCTTCAAGAGACCCAGTACTTC.

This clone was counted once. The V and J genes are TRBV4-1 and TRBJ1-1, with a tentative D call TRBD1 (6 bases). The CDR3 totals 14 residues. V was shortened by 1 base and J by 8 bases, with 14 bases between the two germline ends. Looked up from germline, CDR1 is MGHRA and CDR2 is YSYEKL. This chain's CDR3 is CASSQVGQLEEAFF. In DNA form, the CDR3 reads TGCGCCAGCAGCCAAGTCGGACAGCTAGAGGAAGCTTTCTTT.

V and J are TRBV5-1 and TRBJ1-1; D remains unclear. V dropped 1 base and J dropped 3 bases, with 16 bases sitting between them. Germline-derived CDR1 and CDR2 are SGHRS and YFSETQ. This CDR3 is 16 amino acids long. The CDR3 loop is CASSLWAQAPDTEAFF. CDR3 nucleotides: TGCGCCAGCAGCTTGTGGGCGCAGGCCCCCGACACTGAAGCTTTCTTT. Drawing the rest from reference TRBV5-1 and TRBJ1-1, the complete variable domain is KAGVTQTPRYLIKTRGQQVTLSCSPISGHRSVSWYQQTPGQGLQFLFEYFSETQRNKGNFPGRFSGRQFSNSRSEMNVSTLELGDSALYLCASSLWAQAPDTEAFFGQGTRLTVV.

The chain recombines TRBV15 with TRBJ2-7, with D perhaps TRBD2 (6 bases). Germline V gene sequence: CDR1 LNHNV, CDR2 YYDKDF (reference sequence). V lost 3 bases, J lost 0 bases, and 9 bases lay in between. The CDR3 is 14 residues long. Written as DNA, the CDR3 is TGTGCCACCAGCAGGGAGGGCAGCTCCTACGAGCAGTACTTC. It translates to CATSREGSSYEQYF.

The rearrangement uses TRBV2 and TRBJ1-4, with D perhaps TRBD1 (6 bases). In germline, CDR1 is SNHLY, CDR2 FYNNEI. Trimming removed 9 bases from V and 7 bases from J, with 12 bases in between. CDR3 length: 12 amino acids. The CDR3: CASRKQGEKLFF. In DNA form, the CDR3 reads TGTGCCAGTCGAAAACAGGGTGAAAAACTGTTTTTT.

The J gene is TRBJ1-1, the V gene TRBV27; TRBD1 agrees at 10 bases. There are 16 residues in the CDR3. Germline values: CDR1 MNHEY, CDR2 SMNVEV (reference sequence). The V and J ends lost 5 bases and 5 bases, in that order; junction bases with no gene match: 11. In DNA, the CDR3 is TGTGCCAGCAGTCGTATCAGGGGACAGGGGACGACTGAAGCTTTCTTT. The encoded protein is CASSRIRGQGTTEAFF.

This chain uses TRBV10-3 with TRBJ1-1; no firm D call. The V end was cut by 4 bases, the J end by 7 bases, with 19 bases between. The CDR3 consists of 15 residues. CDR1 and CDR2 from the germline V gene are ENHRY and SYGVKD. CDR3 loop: CAISGYPRGGGEAFF. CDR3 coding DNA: TGTGCCATCAGTGGGTACCCGAGAGGCGGCGGTGAAGCTTTCTTT.

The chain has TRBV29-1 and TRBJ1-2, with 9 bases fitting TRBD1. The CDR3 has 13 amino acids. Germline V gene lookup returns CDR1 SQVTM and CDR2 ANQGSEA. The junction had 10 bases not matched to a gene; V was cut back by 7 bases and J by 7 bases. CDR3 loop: CSAPGQGVSGYTF. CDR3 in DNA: TGCAGCGCCCCGGGACAGGGAGTTAGTGGCTACACCTTC.

This CDR3 is CASSGSGWSTDTQYF. For the CDR3, the DNA is TGTGCCAGCAGTGGTTCGGGTTGGAGCACAGATACGCAGTATTTT. The chain combines TRBV6-4 with TRBJ2-3; D unresolved. This CDR3 is 15 amino acids long. V lost 4 bases and J lost 0, with 11 bases in between. Germline V gene lookup returns CDR1 MRHNA and CDR2 SNTAGT.

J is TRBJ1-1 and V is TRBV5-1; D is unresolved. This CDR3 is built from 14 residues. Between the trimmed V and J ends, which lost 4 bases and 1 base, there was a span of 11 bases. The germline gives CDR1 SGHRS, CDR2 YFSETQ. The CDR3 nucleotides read TGCGCCAGCAGCGGGGAAGGAGGGAACACTGAAGCTTTCTTT. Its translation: CASSGEGGNTEAFF. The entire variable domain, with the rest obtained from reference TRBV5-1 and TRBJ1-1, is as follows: KAGVTQTPRYLIKTRGQQVTLSCSPISGHRSVSWYQQTPGQGLQFLFEYFSETQRNKGNFPGRFSGRQFSNSRSEMNVSTLELGDSALYLCASSGEGGNTEAFFGQGTRLTVV.